One and the same sample provided the 9 T cell receptor beta chains below, sequenced in a study of T cells after yellow fever vaccination (dated by TCRdb to between 2017 and 2020). Taken with the paper, the label for treatment or condition translates to: live attenuated yellow fever vaccine strain. Library preparation used 5' RACE. The sample was run on an Illumina HiSeq 2500. In-frame beta chains were kept once TCRdb had trimmed the public reads at Q25 with fastp and called clones with MiXCR. Rows with a matching CDR3 protein are joined into one entry that keeps the most common DNA and genes. The sample has approximately 550,000 distinct CDR3 sequences on record, approximately 12% of them singletons. The leading ten clones occupy around an eighth of the sample. The sample in question was PBMCs, obtained on the day of the yellow fever booster vaccination. The receptors shown here come from a man between 25 and 39 years old who received the YFV17D yellow fever vaccine.

The chain couples TRBV12-3 or TRBV12-4 to TRBJ2-7; D not resolved. CDR3 length: 12 residues. Trimming removed 3 bases from V and 7 bases from J, with 10 bases in between. CDR3 sequence reads: CASSFGVREQYF. In DNA, the CDR3 is TGTGCCAGCAGTTTCGGTGTTAGGGAGCAGTACTTC.

This clonotype was detected a few times. The CDR3 DNA sequence: TGCGCCGTCCGGGATTACACCTACGAGCAGTACTTC. This sequence encodes CAVRDYTYEQYF. V is TRBV10-2 and J is TRBJ2-7, with D possibly matching TRBD2 (5 bases). The CDR3 is 12 amino acids. Germline V CDR1 and CDR2: WSHSY, SAAADI. Trimming shortened V by 11 bases and J by 2 bases, and 13 bases separated the two germline ends.

The V call is TRBV19, the J call TRBJ2-7; TRBD1 aligns across 7 bases. Germline CDR1 reads LNHDA; CDR2 reads SQIVND (reference sequence). Unmatched junction bases numbered 6, after V lost 3 bases and J lost 1 base. The CDR3 contains 15 residues. The CDR3 region is CASSMSAGGSYEQYF. The CDR3, as DNA: TGTGCCAGTAGTATGTCGGCAGGGGGTTCCTACGAGCAGTACTTC.

This clonotype was counted only a few times. This chain joins TRBV20-1 and TRBJ2-7; 9 positions match TRBD1. J was trimmed by 0 bases and V by 2 bases; bases with no gene match: 8. The CDR3 extends over 16 amino acids. The germline V gene has CDR1 DFQATT and CDR2 SNEGSKA (reference sequence). CDR3 in DNA: TGCAGTGCTAGAAAGGGGACAGGGAAATCCTCCTACGAGCAGTACTTC. As protein: CSARKGTGKSSYEQYF.

This clonotype was seen a handful of times. Here the CDR3 reads CASSTGPTTDTQYF. For the CDR3, the DNA is TGCGCCAGCAGCACAGGGCCCACCACAGATACGCAGTATTTT. This sequence joins TRBV5-1 and TRBJ2-3; a possible D gene is TRBD1 (6 bases). CDR3 length: 14 amino acids. Germline V CDR1 and CDR2: SGHRS, YFSETQ. Trimming took 4 bases from V and 2 from J, leaving 11 bases between them.

This clonotype came up many times. This chain joins TRBV28 and TRBJ2-2, with TRBD2 matching 7 bases. V shed 4 bases and J 3 bases; nucleotides not matched to a gene: 5. Germline CDR1 and CDR2: MDHEN and SYDVKM. This CDR3 is built from 15 residues. The CDR3 nucleotides read TGTGCCAGCAGTTCCCTAGCGGACTACACCGGGGAGCTGTTTTTT. Its translation is CASSSLADYTGELFF.

A few counts support this clonotype. This chain uses TRBV23-1 with TRBJ2-5; 7 bases agree with TRBD2. TRBV23-1 is designated an ORF whose function remains uncertain. Trimming took 0 bases from V and 5 from J; bases not matched to a gene: 6. This CDR3 comprises 15 residues. The CDR3 DNA reads TGCGCCAGCAGTCAATCGGGAGGGGATGGGGAGACCCAGTACTTC. Amino acids: CASSQSGGDGETQYF.

This clonotype was counted between two and nine times. This chain joins TRBV12-3 or TRBV12-4 and TRBJ2-3; the D gene is possibly TRBD2 (6 bases). The CDR3 contains 19 residues. Trimming took off 4 bases at V and 3 bases at J, with 26 bases between the two ends. The CDR3 bases are TGTGCCAGCAGTTCTCTGGGGGATCTGAGAGGAGGAGGGACAGATACGCAGTATTTT. This translates into CASSSLGDLRGGGTDTQYF.

The chain links TRBV6-1 to TRBJ2-3; 7 positions agree with TRBD2. The CDR3 totals 14 residues. V shed 6 bases, J shed 4 bases, and the junction held 7 bases outside the gene matches. CDR1 and CDR2 from the germline V gene are MNHNS and SASEGT. The chain's CDR3 is CASSFSGNADTQYF. CDR3 bases: TGTGCCAGCAGCTTCAGCGGGAACGCAGATACGCAGTATTTT.